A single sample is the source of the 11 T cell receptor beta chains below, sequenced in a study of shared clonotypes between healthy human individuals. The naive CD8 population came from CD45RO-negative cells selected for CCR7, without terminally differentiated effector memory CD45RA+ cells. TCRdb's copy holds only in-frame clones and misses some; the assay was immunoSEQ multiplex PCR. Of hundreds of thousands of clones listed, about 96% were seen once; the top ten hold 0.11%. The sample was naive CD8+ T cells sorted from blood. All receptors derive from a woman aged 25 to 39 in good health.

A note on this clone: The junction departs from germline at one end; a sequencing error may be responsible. CDR3 loop: CASSPRGSSDEQYF. Written as DNA, the CDR3 is TGTGCCAGCAGTCCCAGGGGGTCCTCCGACGAGCAGTACTTC. The gene calls are TRBV28 and TRBJ2-7, with 7 bases lining up with TRBD1. The germline V gene encodes CDR1 MDHEN and CDR2 SYDVKM. The CDR3 spans 14 residues.

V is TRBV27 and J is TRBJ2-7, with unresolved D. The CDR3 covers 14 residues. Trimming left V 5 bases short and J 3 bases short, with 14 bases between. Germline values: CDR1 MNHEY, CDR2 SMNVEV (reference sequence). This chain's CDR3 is CASSHFGQGYEQYF. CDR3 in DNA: TGTGCCAGCAGTCACTTTGGCCAAGGCTACGAGCAGTACTTC.

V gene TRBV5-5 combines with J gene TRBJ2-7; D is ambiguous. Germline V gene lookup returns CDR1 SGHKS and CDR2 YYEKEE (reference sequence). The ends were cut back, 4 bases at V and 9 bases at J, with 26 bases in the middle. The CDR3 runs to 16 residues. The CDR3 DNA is TGTGCCAGCAGCGGGTACGTAAGCGTCTCGCTATGGGGGCAGTACTTC. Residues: CASSGYVSVSLWGQYF.

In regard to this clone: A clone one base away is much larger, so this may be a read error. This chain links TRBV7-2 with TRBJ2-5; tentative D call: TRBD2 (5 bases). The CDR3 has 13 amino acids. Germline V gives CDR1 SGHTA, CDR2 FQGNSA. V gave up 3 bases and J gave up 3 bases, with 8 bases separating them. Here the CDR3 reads CASSLEAEETQYF. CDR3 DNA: TGTGCCAGCAGCTTGGAGGCAGAAGAGACCCAGTACTTC.

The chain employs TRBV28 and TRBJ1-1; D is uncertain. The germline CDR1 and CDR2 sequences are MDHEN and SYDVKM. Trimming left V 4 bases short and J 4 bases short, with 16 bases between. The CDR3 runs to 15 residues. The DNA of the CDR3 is TGTGCCAGCAGTTCTTTGCAGGTCGGACGCACTGAAGCTTTCTTT. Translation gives CASSSLQVGRTEAFF.

CDR3 residues: CASSLEVAGGPDTQYF. DNA of the CDR3: TGTGCCAGCTCATTAGAGGTAGCGGGAGGGCCAGATACGCAGTATTTT. This chain joins TRBV2 and TRBJ2-3; 11 nucleotides line up with TRBD2. The trim removed 8 bases at V and 4 bases at J, leaving 11 bases unmatched. CDR3 length: 16 amino acids. Germline CDR1 is SNHLY and CDR2 is FYNNEI.

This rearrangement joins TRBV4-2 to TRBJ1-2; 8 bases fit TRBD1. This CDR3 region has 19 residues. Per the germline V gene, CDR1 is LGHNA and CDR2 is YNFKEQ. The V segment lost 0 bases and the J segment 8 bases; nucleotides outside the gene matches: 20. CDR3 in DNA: TGTGCCAGCAGCCAAGATCTAGGAGACAGGGGCGAAAAGGCGAGAGGCTACACCTTC. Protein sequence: CASSQDLGDRGEKARGYTF.

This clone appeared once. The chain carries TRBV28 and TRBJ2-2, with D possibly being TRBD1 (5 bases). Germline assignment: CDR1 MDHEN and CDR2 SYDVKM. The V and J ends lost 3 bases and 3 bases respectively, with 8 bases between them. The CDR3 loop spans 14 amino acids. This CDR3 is CASSLTDYTGELFF. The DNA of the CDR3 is TGTGCCAGCAGTTTGACAGACTACACCGGGGAGCTGTTTTTT.

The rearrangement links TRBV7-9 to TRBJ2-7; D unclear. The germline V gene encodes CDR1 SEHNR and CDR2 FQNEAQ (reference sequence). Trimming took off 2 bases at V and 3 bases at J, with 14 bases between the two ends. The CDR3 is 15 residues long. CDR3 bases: TGTGCCAGCAGCTTATTTTTGAGGTACCTCTACGAGCAGTACTTC. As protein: CASSLFLRYLYEQYF.

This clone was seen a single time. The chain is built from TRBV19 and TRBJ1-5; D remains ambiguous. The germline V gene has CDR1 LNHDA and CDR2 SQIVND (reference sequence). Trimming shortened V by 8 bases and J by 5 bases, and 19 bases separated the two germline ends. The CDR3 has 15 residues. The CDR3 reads CASFSHMGSDQPQHF. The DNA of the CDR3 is TGTGCCAGTTTCTCCCATATGGGATCCGATCAGCCCCAGCATTTT.

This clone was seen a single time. The CDR3 is CASSGGTGVRDTEAFF. In DNA form, the CDR3 reads TGTGCCAGCAGCGGTGGGACAGGGGTTCGGGACACTGAAGCTTTCTTT. The V and J genes are TRBV9 and TRBJ1-1; TRBD1 aligns across 10 bases. The CDR3 has 16 residues. The trim removed 3 bases at V and 3 bases at J, leaving 8 bases unmatched. Germline V CDR1 and CDR2: SGDLS, YYNGEE.